The next 8 T cell receptor beta chains were all read from a single sample in a study of OX40 agonist ivuxolimab in advanced cancers. The assay was immunoSEQ multiplex PCR, and TCRdb's table has in-frame clones only and misses some. The table has under 60,000 clones, 85% to 90% seen once. The sequencing used CD4+ or CD8+ T cells sorted from blood, collected in a trial of the OX40 agonist ivuxolimab. The source is an adult with an advanced solid tumor such as melanoma, head and neck, liver or kidney cancer.

This sequence joins TRBV2 and TRBJ2-5; perhaps D is TRBD1 or TRBD2 (5 bases each). The CDR3 runs 11 residues. The V gene's germline CDR1 is SNHLY and CDR2 FYNNEI. The ends were cut back, 6 bases at V and 3 bases at J, with 5 bases in the middle. The CDR3 loop is CASRGEETQYF. In nucleotides, the CDR3 is TGTGCCAGCAGGGGGGAAGAGACCCAGTACTTC.

This clone was detected only once. This chain connects TRBV4-2 to TRBJ1-2, with unresolved D. The CDR3 spans 12 residues. Germline CDR1 is LGHNA and CDR2 is YNFKEQ. V was shortened by 1 base and J by 7 bases, with 7 bases between the two germline ends. The CDR3 nucleotides read TGTGCCAGCAGCCAAGGGACCGGTGGCTACACCTTC. Protein product: CASSQGTGGYTF.

The chain has TRBV7-2 and TRBJ2-3; D may match TRBD1 or TRBD2 (5 bases each). The length of the CDR3 is 15 residues. V was pared by 5 bases and J by 4 bases, with 16 bases between. Germline loops: CDR1 SGHTA, CDR2 FQGNSA. CDR3 DNA sequence: TGTGCCAGCAGCCCGAGGGGCTGGGTAGCAGATACGCAGTATTTT. Translated: CASSPRGWVADTQYF.

The rearrangement links TRBV7-9 to TRBJ1-4, with 8 nucleotides matching TRBD1. V was clipped by 5 bases and J by 3 bases; unmatched bases: 5. This CDR3 region has 15 residues. CDR1 and CDR2 from the germline V gene are SEHNR and FQNEAQ (reference sequence). The CDR3 nucleotides read TGTGCCAGCAGCGGGCCGACAGGGGCTAATGAAAAACTGTTTTTT. Translation gives CASSGPTGANEKLFF.

This CDR3 reads CAWSNSYEQYF. The CDR3 DNA follows: TGTGCCTGGAGCAACAGTTACGAGCAGTACTTC. The chain is built from TRBV30 and TRBJ2-7; D is unresolved. There are 11 residues in the CDR3. CDR1 GTSNPN and CDR2 SVGIG come from the germline V gene (reference sequence). The ends were cut back, 3 bases at V and 4 bases at J, with 7 bases in the middle. Drawing the rest from reference TRBV30 and TRBJ2-7, the complete variable domain is SQTIHQWPATLVQPVGSPLSLECTVEGTSNPNLYWYRQAAGRGLQLLFYSVGIGQISSEVPQNLSASRPQDRQFILSSKKLLLSDSGFYLCAWSNSYEQYFGPGTRLTVT.

The chain joins TRBV15 to TRBJ1-2, with D maybe TRBD1 (5 bases). The CDR3 length is 15 residues. In germline, CDR1 is LNHNV, CDR2 YYDKDF (reference sequence). Trimming left V 1 base short and J 0 bases short, with 9 bases between. The CDR3 region has the DNA TGTGCCACCAGCAGAGTTGGGGGGACTAACTATGGCTACACCTTC. It specifies CATSRVGGTNYGYTF.

This chain uses TRBV19 with TRBJ2-5; D not resolved. Trimming took off 5 bases at V and 1 base at J, with 5 bases between the two ends. The CDR3 extends over 12 amino acids. Germline V gives CDR1 LNHDA, CDR2 SQIVND (reference sequence). DNA of the CDR3: TGTGCCAGTAGTTATGCCCAAGAGACCCAGTACTTC. Protein sequence: CASSYAQETQYF. Full variable domain (rest looked up from reference TRBV19 and TRBJ2-5): DGGITQSPKYLFRKEGQNVTLSCEQNLNHDAMYWYRQDPGQGLRLIYYSQIVNDFQKGDIAEGYSVSREKKESFPLTVTSAQKNPTAFYLCASSYAQETQYFGPGTRLLVL.

The chain carries TRBV5-1 and TRBJ2-1; 7 bases are shared with TRBD2. The V gene's germline CDR1 is SGHRS and CDR2 YFSETQ. The trim removed 1 base at V and 4 bases at J, leaving 8 bases unmatched. The CDR3 loop spans 16 amino acids. The CDR3 DNA follows: TGCGCCAGCAGCTTGAGGGCTAGCGGAGGGTACAATGAGCAGTTCTTC. Translated: CASSLRASGGYNEQFF.